The next 6 T cell receptor beta chains were all read from a single sample in a study of T cells of healthy individuals. A single record per CDR3 protein comes from TCRdb applying MiXCR to the 5' RACE reads. The sample includes approximately 50,000 distinct CDR3 sequences, under 15% of them seen just once. These receptors all stem from a human donor in good health.

This clonotype has more than one count but fewer than ten. The genes are TRBV27 and TRBJ2-1, with 11 bases aligning to TRBD2. The CDR3 is made up of 17 amino acids. Germline V gene sequence: CDR1 MNHEY, CDR2 SMNVEV (reference sequence). J was trimmed by 6 bases and V by 8 bases; bases with no gene match: 15. The CDR3 DNA sequence: TGTGCCAGCGACTATCAATTCCCGGGACTAGCGGCCAATGAGCAGTTCTTC. Translating it yields CASDYQFPGLAANEQFF.

This chain uses TRBV20-1 with TRBJ2-5; possible D gene TRBD1, 6 bases. The CDR3 totals 14 residues. CDR1 DFQATT and CDR2 SNEGSKA come from the germline V gene (reference sequence). V lost 0 bases and J 5 bases, leaving 13 bases between the germline ends. The CDR3 here is CSARDLGGLETQYF. The CDR3 DNA reads as TGCAGTGCTAGAGATCTAGGGGGTTTGGAGACCCAGTACTTC.

This clonotype has a count of ten or more. The gene calls are TRBV20-1 and TRBJ2-1, with a weak D call TRBD2 (5 bases). This CDR3 has 13 amino acids. The V gene's germline CDR1 is DFQATT and CDR2 SNEGSKA (reference sequence). Trimming cost V 3 bases and J 2 bases, with 8 bases left between them. CDR3: CSARGETYNEQFF. CDR3 bases: TGCAGTGCTAGGGGAGAAACCTACAATGAGCAGTTCTTC.

Ten or more counts support this clonotype. This rearrangement joins TRBV10-3 to TRBJ2-7; 7 positions match TRBD1. The CDR3 runs to 14 residues. Trimming removed 6 bases from V and 3 bases from J; junction bases left unmatched: 8. Germline assignment: CDR1 ENHRY and CDR2 SYGVKD. CDR3 amino acids: CAIRRDSALYEQYF. In DNA, the CDR3 is TGTGCCATCAGGAGGGACAGTGCCCTCTACGAGCAGTACTTC.

This clonotype was seen ten or more times. The J gene is TRBJ2-7, the V gene TRBV25-1; 9 nucleotides align to TRBD2. J was trimmed by 5 bases and V by 4 bases; bases with no gene match: 3. CDR3 length equals 13 residues. Germline V gene sequence: CDR1 MGHDK, CDR2 SYGVNS. Here the CDR3 reads CASSGLAVNEQYF. The CDR3 nucleotides are TGTGCCAGCAGTGGACTAGCGGTTAACGAGCAGTACTTC.

This chain connects TRBV7-2 to TRBJ2-7; the D gene is possibly TRBD1 (6 bases). The germline V gene has CDR1 SGHTA and CDR2 FQGNSA. Trimming took 5 bases from V and 5 from J, leaving 19 bases between them. The CDR3 is 15 residues long. CDR3 sequence: CASSLQNRVVDEQYF. In DNA, the CDR3 is TGTGCCAGCAGCCTTCAGAACAGGGTGGTGGACGAGCAGTACTTC.